This T cell receptor beta chain is from a study of beta chain features in type 1 diabetes. Study-wide background: Across all samples, roughly 98,000,000 sorted cells were examined.

Every bit of the isolated RNA underwent reverse transcription, so sequencing read expressed TCRB transcripts. Data came from immunoSEQ multiplex PCR; TCRdb stores just in-frame clones and leaves some out. Of 810,000 or so clones in the sample, roughly a sixth were seen once. Germline V gene lookup returns CDR1 MGHRA and CDR2 YSYEKL. The CDR3 length is 15 residues. Deletions cut 1 base from V and 6 bases from J, with 13 bases between. This clone came up a few times. V usage is TRBV4-1 and J usage is TRBJ2-4; tentatively, D is TRBD2 (6 bases). Sequenced sample: naive CD4+ T cells from blood. The TCR comes from a woman between 18 and 29 years old in good health. As DNA, the CDR3 is TGCGCCAGCAGCCAAGTACCGGGAGAATCAAACATTCAGTACTTC. It encodes CASSQVPGESNIQYF.